The TCR beta chain under discussion was sequenced for a study of OX40 agonist ivuxolimab in advanced cancers. Background on the study: At 0.01 to 10 mg/kg, ivuxolimab was administered intravenously to patients every 2 weeks.

TCRdb keeps only in-frame clones here, not all; method: immunoSEQ multiplex PCR. In the table there are some 41,000 clones, approximately 91% of which are singletons. Comment on this clone: Its target is unknown.

Study-wide results and caveats: There were, on average, more expanded clones in CD8+ T cells than in CD4+.

V shed 4 bases and J 2 bases; nucleotides not matched to a gene: 10. CDR1 is MNHEY and CDR2 is SMNVEV in the germline V gene (reference sequence). The CDR3 loop spans 16 amino acids. This chain links TRBV27 with TRBJ1-1; 7 bases fit TRBD1. Material: CD4+ or CD8+ T cells sorted from blood, obtained in a trial of the OX40 agonist ivuxolimab. The TCR comes from an adult with an advanced solid tumor such as melanoma, head and neck, liver or kidney cancer. CDR3 bases: TGTGCCAGCAGTTACTACAGGGGCCGCCCTAACACTGAAGCTTTCTTT. This encodes CASSYYRGRPNTEAFF.